This entry describes one T cell receptor beta chain. The antigen remains undetermined. The entry originates in a study of graft-versus-host responses after intestinal transplantation. For the study at large: Anti-thymocyte globulin was used for induction in all recipients, who then took tacrolimus and steroids for roughly 3 years.

Generated by immunoSEQ multiplex PCR, the TCRdb table keeps only in-frame clones and is missing some. The sample yields 90,000 to 130,000 clones, approximately 90% seen once. The CDR3 runs 13 residues. The V segment lost 4 bases and the J segment 2 bases; nucleotides outside the gene matches: 1. Germline lookup yields CDR1 SGHRS and CDR2 YFSETQ. This TCR derives from a human donor who was the organ donor for an intestinal transplant. The source material was unstimulated CD4+ T cells sorted from spleen or lymph node cells, sampled before transplant. The rearrangement uses TRBV5-1 and TRBJ2-5; 8 bases agree with TRBD2. The CDR3, as DNA: TGCGCCAGCAGCCCTAGCGGGCAAGAGACCCAGTACTTC. It translates to CASSPSGQETQYF.